This entry lists 5 T cell receptor beta chains sequenced from one sample in a study of cytomegalovirus exposure and HLA in healthy donors. The repertoire was sequenced with immunoSEQ multiplex PCR; TCRdb's copy has only in-frame clones and lacks some. The table records around 74,000 clones, about 82% of them present only once. Input material: PBMCs. The receptor set was obtained from a man in his thirties or forties in good health and CMV-seronegative.

The gene calls are TRBV28 and TRBJ2-5, with D tentatively TRBD2 (5 bases). This CDR3 region has 14 residues. Germline lookup yields CDR1 MDHEN and CDR2 SYDVKM. V lost 3 bases and J lost 3, with 11 bases in between. In DNA, the CDR3 is TGTGCCAGCAGTTTCGGAGGAGTAGAAGAGACCCAGTACTTC. This codes for CASSFGGVEETQYF.

This CDR3 reads CASSPRTVPDGYTF. The DNA for the CDR3 is TGTGCCAGCTCACCTAGAACTGTTCCGGATGGCTACACCTTC. This chain joins TRBV18 and TRBJ1-2; D unresolved. The CDR3 covers 14 residues. The germline V gene encodes CDR1 KGHSH and CDR2 LQKENI. The germline V and J ends were trimmed by 3 bases and 6 bases, with 14 bases remaining between them.

V is TRBV4-1 and J is TRBJ1-5; 8 bases match TRBD1. Germline trimming cut 1 base from V and 0 bases from J; bases unmatched to any gene: 5. CDR1 and CDR2 from the germline V gene are MGHRA and YSYEKL. The CDR3 consists of 17 residues. CDR3 coding DNA: TGCGCCAGCAGCCAAGGGACAGGGAGTTATAGCAATCAGCCCCAGCATTTT. Residues: CASSQGTGSYSNQPQHF.

Concerning this clone itself: Other DNA sequences from this sample encode an identical CDR3 as well. The chain has TRBV14 and TRBJ2-1; 12 bases align to TRBD2. The CDR3 is made up of 15 amino acids. Looked up from germline, CDR1 is SGHDN and CDR2 is FVKESK. The ends lost 4 bases at V and 9 bases at J; junction bases unmatched: 7. CDR3 in DNA: TGTGCCAGCAGCCCAAGACTAGCGGGAGTAGGTGAGCAGTTCTTC. It yields the protein CASSPRLAGVGEQFF.

The CDR3 region has the DNA TGTGCCAGCAGCCAAGCCCGGCAAGAGACCCAGTACTTC. This sequence encodes CASSQARQETQYF. This chain links TRBV4-2 with TRBJ2-5, with D hard to call. The germline V gene encodes CDR1 LGHNA and CDR2 YNFKEQ. The CDR3 spans 13 residues. Trimming shortened V by 1 base and J by 2 bases, and 5 bases separated the two germline ends.